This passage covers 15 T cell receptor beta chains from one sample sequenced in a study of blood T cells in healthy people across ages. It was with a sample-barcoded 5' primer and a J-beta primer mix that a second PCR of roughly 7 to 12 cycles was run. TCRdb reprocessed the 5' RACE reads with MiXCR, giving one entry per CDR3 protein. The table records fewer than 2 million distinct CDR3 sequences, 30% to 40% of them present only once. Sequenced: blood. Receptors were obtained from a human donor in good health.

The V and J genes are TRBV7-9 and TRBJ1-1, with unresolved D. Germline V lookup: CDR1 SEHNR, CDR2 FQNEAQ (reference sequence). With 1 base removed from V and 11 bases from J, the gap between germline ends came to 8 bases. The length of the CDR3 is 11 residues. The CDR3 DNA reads TGTGCCAGCAGCTTAGAGAATGAGGCTTTCTTT. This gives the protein CASSLENEAFF.

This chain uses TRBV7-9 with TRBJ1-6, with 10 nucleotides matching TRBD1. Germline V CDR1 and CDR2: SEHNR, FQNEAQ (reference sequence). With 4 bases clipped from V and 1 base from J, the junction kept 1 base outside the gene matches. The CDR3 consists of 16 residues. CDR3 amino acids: CASSWDRGSYNSPLHF. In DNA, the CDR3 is TGTGCCAGCAGCTGGGACAGGGGTTCCTATAATTCACCCCTCCACTTT.

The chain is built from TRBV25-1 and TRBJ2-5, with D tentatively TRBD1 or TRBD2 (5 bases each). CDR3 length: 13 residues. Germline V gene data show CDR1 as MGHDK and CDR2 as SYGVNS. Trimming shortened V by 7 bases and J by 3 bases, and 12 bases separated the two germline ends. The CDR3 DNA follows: TGTGCCAGCAAGTTCGGGACGAAAGAGACCCAGTACTTC. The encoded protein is CASKFGTKETQYF.

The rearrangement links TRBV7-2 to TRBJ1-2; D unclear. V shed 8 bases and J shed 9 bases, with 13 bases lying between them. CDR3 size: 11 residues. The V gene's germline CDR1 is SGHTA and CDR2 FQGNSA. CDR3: CASGEGFSYTF. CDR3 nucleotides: TGTGCCAGCGGGGAAGGTTTTAGCTACACCTTC. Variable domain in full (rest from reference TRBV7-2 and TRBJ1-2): GAGVSQSPSNKVTEKGKDVELRCDPISGHTALYWYRQSLGQGLEFLIYFQGNSAPDKSGLPSDRFSAERTGGSVSTLTIQRTQQEDSAVYLCASGEGFSYTFGSGTRLTVV.

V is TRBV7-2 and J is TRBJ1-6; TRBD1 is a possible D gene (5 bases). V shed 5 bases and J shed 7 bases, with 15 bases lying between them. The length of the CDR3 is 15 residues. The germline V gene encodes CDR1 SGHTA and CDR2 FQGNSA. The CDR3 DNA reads TGTGCCAGCAGCCCGTCCCGGGGCCGAAATTCACCCCTCCACTTT. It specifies CASSPSRGRNSPLHF.

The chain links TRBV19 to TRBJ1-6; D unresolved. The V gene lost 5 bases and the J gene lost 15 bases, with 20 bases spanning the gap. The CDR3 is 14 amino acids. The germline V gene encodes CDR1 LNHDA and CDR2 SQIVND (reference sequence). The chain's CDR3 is CASSSPQSGIRLHF. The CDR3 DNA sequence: TGTGCCAGTAGTTCCCCTCAGTCCGGAATACGCCTCCACTTT.

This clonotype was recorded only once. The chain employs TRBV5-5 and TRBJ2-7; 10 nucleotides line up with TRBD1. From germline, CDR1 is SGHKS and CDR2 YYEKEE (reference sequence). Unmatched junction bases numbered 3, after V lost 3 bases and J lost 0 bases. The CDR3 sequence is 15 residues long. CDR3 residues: CASSWDRGLSYEQYF. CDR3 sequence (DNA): TGTGCCAGCAGCTGGGACAGGGGCCTCTCCTACGAGCAGTACTTC. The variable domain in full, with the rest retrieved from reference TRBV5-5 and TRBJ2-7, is DAGVTQSPTHLIKTRGQQVTLRCSPISGHKSVSWYQQVLGQGPQFIFQYYEKEERGRGNFPDRFSARQFPNYSSELNVNALLLGDSALYLCASSWDRGLSYEQYFGPGTRLTVT.

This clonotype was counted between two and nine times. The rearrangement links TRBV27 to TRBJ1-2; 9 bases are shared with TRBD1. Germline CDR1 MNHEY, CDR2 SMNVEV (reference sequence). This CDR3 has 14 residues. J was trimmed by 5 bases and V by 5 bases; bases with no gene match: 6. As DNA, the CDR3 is TGTGCCAGCAGTCCAGGGACAGGGTGGTATGGCTACACCTTC. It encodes CASSPGTGWYGYTF.

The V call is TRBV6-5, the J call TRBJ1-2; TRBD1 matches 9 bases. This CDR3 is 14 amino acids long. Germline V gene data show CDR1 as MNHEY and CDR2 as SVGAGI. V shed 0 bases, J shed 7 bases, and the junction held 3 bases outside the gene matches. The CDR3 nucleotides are TGTGCCAGCAGTTACTCCACAGGGGGCTTTGGCTACACCTTC. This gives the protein CASSYSTGGFGYTF.

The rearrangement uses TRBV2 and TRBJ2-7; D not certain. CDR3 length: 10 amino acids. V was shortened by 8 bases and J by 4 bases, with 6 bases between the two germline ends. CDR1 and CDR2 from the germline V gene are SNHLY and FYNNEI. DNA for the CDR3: TGTGCCAGCCGGTGGTACGAGCAGTACTTC. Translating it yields CASRWYEQYF.

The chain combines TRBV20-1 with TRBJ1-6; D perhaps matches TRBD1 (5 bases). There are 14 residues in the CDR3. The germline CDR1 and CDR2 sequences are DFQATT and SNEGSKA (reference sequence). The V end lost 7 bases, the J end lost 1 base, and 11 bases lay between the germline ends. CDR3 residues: CSGAGLSYNSPLHF. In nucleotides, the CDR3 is TGCAGTGGAGCGGGGCTGTCCTATAATTCACCCCTCCACTTT.

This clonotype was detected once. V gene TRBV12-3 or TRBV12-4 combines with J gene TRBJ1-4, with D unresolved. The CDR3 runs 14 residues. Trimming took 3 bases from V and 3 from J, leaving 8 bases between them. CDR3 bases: TGTGCCAGCAGTTTTTCGAATTCTAATGAAAAACTGTTTTTT. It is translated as CASSFSNSNEKLFF.

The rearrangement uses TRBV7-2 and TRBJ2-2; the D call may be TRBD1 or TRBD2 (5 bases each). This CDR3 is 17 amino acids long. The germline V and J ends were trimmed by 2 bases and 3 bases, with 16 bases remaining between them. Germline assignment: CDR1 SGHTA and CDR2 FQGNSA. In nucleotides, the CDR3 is TGTGCCAGCAGCTTAATAGGGCAGGGAGTTTACACCGGGGAGCTGTTTTTT. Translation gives CASSLIGQGVYTGELFF.

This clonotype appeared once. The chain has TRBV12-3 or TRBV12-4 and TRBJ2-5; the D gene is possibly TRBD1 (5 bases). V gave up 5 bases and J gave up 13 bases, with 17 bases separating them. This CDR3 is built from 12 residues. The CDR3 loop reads CASSIDSASLYF. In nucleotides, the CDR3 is TGTGCCAGCAGTATAGACAGCGCAAGTCTGTACTTC.

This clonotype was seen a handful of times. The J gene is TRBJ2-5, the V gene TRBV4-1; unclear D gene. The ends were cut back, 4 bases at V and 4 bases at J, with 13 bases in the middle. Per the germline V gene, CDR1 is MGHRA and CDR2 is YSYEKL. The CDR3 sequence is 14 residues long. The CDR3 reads CASSLWVPPETQYF. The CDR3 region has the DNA TGCGCCAGCAGCCTATGGGTTCCCCCAGAGACCCAGTACTTC.